This T cell receptor beta chain came from a study of T cell responses to AZD1222 COVID-19 vaccine. Overall study findings and caveats: Dominant CD4 TCR responses targeted spike regions 160-218 and 743-854. It was only a handful of AZD1222 recipients who were seropositive at baseline. Most donors were white British, females outnumbered males, and clonal diversity was possibly underestimated.

Clones were read by immunoSEQ multiplex PCR, and TCRdb kept only the in-frame ones, dropping some. Of some 120,000 clones listed, around 92% are singletons. The V segment lost 6 bases and the J segment 1 base; nucleotides outside the gene matches: 8. From germline, CDR1 is SNHLY and CDR2 FYNNEI. The CDR3 sequence is 16 residues long. About this clone: What it binds is not known.

The material sequenced was peripheral blood, taken on day 0 of AZD1222 vaccination. This clonotype originated in an adult in good health. This chain joins TRBV2 and TRBJ2-3; 9 bases match TRBD1. The CDR3 region has the DNA TGTGCCAGCAGGAGAACACAGGGGGCCCGCACAGATACGCAGTATTTT. Its protein product is CASRRTQGARTDTQYF.